The sequence of this TCR beta chain was determined in a study of T-cell reconstitution after alpha-beta-depleted transplantation in children. Study results and limitations: Surviving recipient T cells and thymic progenitors accounted for the high day-60 TCRbeta diversity observed in some patients. At the one-year point after transplant, T-cell counts and TCRbeta diversity were found to come mostly from T cells that had been newly produced. Several hundred expanded graft clones reportedly supplied alpha-beta T cells about two months after transplant.

This clonotype came up a few times. Its antigen is undetermined. The CDR3 has 14 residues. With 4 bases removed from V and 8 bases from J, the gap between germline ends came to 16 bases. Germline CDR1 and CDR2: MNHEY and SVGEGT. TCRbeta library preparation incorporated unique molecular identifiers. Each CDR3 protein is one row after TCRdb ran MiXCR on the PCR reads. The sample comprises about 900,000 distinct CDR3 sequences, about 31% of which are singletons, and about 28% rests with the top ten. The receptor was derived from a boy under two years old who had a stem cell transplant for SCID, so the T cells may come from the graft donor. The rearrangement links TRBV6-2 or TRBV6-3 to TRBJ2-3; D call uncertain. The sequencing here drew on PBMCs, mostly from graft donor cells, taken 360 days after TCRalphabeta/CD19-depleted stem cell transplant. CDR3 in amino acids: CASSSHGMLGTQYF. The CDR3 region has the DNA TGTGCCAGCAGTTCGCACGGCATGTTGGGTACGCAGTATTTT.